Following are 18 T cell receptor beta chains from one sample sequenced in a study of post-analysis software for immune sequencing data. Whole-study results and caveats: Comparison of patients with controls showed a handful of TRBV segments more frequent in patients, TRBV5-6, TRBV5-1 and TRBV20-1 among them.

Their target antigens are unknown. TCR beta cDNA libraries had unique molecular identifiers. TCRdb re-analysed the PCR reads in MiXCR, keeping a single row per CDR3 protein. The repertoire includes roughly 870,000 distinct CDR3 sequences, approximately 57% of them detected once, and roughly 4.4% sits in the top ten. The material sequenced was blood. The receptors come from a girl aged 10 to 17 with multiple sclerosis.

The chain couples TRBV12-3 or TRBV12-4 to TRBJ2-7; D is uncertain. The CDR3 length is 14 residues. V was pared by 0 bases and J by 3 bases, with 9 bases between. The chain's CDR3 is CASSLAGEDYEQYF. For the CDR3, the DNA is TGTGCCAGCAGTTTAGCGGGTGAGGACTACGAGCAGTACTTC.

The chain employs TRBV3-1 and TRBJ2-1; 8 nucleotides align to TRBD1. Germline CDR1 reads LGHDT; CDR2 reads YNNKEL (reference sequence). The V and J ends lost 6 bases and 0 bases, in that order; junction bases with no gene match: 4. The length of the CDR3 is 15 residues. CDR3 protein: CASSHDRGSYNEQFF. The DNA of the CDR3 is TGTGCCAGCAGTCATGACAGGGGCTCCTACAATGAGCAGTTCTTC.

The CDR3 nucleotides are TGTGCCAGCAGGCAGGACAGGGGGCGAATGAACACTGAAGCTTTCTTT. This gives the protein CASRQDRGRMNTEAFF. The chain recombines TRBV6-6 with TRBJ1-1, with 11 bases aligning to TRBD1. Germline assignment: CDR1 MNHNY and CDR2 SVGAGI (reference sequence). V was clipped by 6 bases and J by 0 bases; unmatched bases: 6. This CDR3 spans 16 amino acids.

The CDR3 nucleotides are TGCAGCGTTGAAGACAGGGCCTCTGAAGCTTTCTTT. This codes for CSVEDRASEAFF. The chain uses TRBV29-1 and TRBJ1-1; TRBD1 might be the D (5 bases). Germline V lookup: CDR1 SQVTM, CDR2 ANQGSEA. With 0 bases removed from V and 6 bases from J, the gap between germline ends came to 8 bases. This CDR3 contains 12 residues.

This chain's CDR3 is CASGISGQVVYNEQFF. For the CDR3, the DNA is TGTGCCAGCGGCATATCGGGACAGGTAGTCTACAATGAGCAGTTCTTC. The rearrangement joins TRBV7-8 to TRBJ2-1; 8 bases map to TRBD1. Germline CDR1 is SGHVS and CDR2 is FQNEAQ. The CDR3 has 16 residues. V dropped 8 bases and J dropped 3; count of bases not matched to a gene: 12.

This clonotype was counted only a few times. The rearrangement uses TRBV7-6 and TRBJ2-5, with 7 bases identical to TRBD2. Germline CDR1 and CDR2: SGHVS and FNYEAQ. With V trimmed by 5 bases and J by 9 bases, 12 bases remained unmatched. There are 14 residues in the CDR3. Written as DNA, the CDR3 is TGTGCCAGCAGCCCACAGCGGGGAACCTGGTCCCAGTACTTC. Translating it yields CASSPQRGTWSQYF.

The chain links TRBV5-1 to TRBJ2-1; 12 positions agree with TRBD2. Germline V CDR1 and CDR2: SGHRS, YFSETQ. The CDR3 totals 19 residues. J was trimmed by 0 bases and V by 3 bases; bases with no gene match: 10. CDR3 sequence (DNA): TGCGCCAGCAGCTCCCCGGGACTAGCGGGTCCGAACTCCTACAATGAGCAGTTCTTC. Protein sequence: CASSSPGLAGPNSYNEQFF.

The chain employs TRBV12-5 and TRBJ2-4; D may be TRBD2 (6 bases). TRBJ2-7 explains the end of the DNA better; the J call may be wrong. Per germline, CDR1 LGHNT and CDR2 FRNRAP. This CDR3 contains 11 residues. In DNA form, the CDR3 reads TGTGCTAGTTGGGGGGCCTACGAGCAGTACTTC. Its protein product is CASWGAYEQYF.

The table lists this clonotype with a few counts. The chain combines TRBV7-3 with TRBJ2-1; possibly TRBD1 or TRBD2 for D (5 bases each). The germline gives CDR1 SGHTA, CDR2 FQGTGA. Trimming left V 5 bases short and J 0 bases short, with 23 bases between. The CDR3 loop spans 19 amino acids. DNA for the CDR3: TGTGCCAGCAGCCCGCCCCGCCGGGGACCCGAGGGCTCCTACAATGAGCAGTTCTTC. Encoded protein: CASSPPRRGPEGSYNEQFF.

The V and J genes are TRBV29-1 and TRBJ2-5; D not resolved. The DNA end favors TRBJ2-7, so the J call may be wrong. This CDR3 region has 10 residues. Germline V gene lookup returns CDR1 SQVTM and CDR2 ANQGSEA. The CDR3 region has the DNA TGCAGCGTTGCCGGCCTCGAGCAGTACTTC. As protein: CSVAGLEQYF.

This clonotype was counted between two and nine times. The rearrangement uses TRBV29-1 and TRBJ2-1; D remains unclear. CDR3 length: 14 residues. Germline CDR1 reads SQVTM; CDR2 reads ANQGSEA. The V end lost 1 base, the J end lost 7 bases, and 14 bases lay between the germline ends. The CDR3 protein is CSVEGEQSRNEQFF. The CDR3 DNA reads TGCAGCGTTGAAGGTGAACAGTCGAGAAATGAGCAGTTCTTC.

The chain links TRBV12-3 or TRBV12-4 to TRBJ2-1, with D tentatively TRBD1 (6 bases). V lost 6 bases to trimming and J lost 8 bases, with 23 bases between them. This CDR3 region has 16 residues. The CDR3 reads CASRNPTRGVKDEQFF. The CDR3, as DNA: TGTGCCAGCAGGAACCCTACCAGGGGCGTAAAGGATGAGCAGTTCTTC.

The CDR3 nucleotides read TGTGCCAGCCGGTCGCCACAGAAGCGGGAGGTCGAGACCCAGTACTTC. Translating it yields CASRSPQKREVETQYF. The chain combines TRBV2 with TRBJ2-5; 9 bases line up with TRBD2. The V segment lost 8 bases and the J segment 5 bases; nucleotides outside the gene matches: 15. This CDR3 comprises 16 residues. CDR1 and CDR2 (germline): SNHLY, FYNNEI.

This clonotype has just a few counts. V gene TRBV28 combines with J gene TRBJ2-7; unclear D gene. This CDR3 comprises 16 residues. Trimming removed 6 bases at V and 2 bases at J, with 20 bases between. Germline lookup yields CDR1 MDHEN and CDR2 SYDVKM. In nucleotides, the CDR3 is TGTGCCAGCAGATATCCGTCCGGACCTTCACCCTACGAGCAGTACTTC. This translates into CASRYPSGPSPYEQYF.

This chain connects TRBV20-1 to TRBJ2-1; a possible D gene is TRBD2 (5 bases). Germline CDR1 reads DFQATT; CDR2 reads SNEGSKA (reference sequence). Deletions cut 3 bases from V and 0 bases from J, with 15 bases between. The CDR3 is made up of 16 amino acids. The CDR3 nucleotides read TGCAGTGCTAGTCGGTTCAGCGGAATCTCCTACAATGAGCAGTTCTTC. This encodes CSASRFSGISYNEQFF.

In its sample, this clonotype was seen a few times. One end of the junction fails to match germline, which may point to a read error. This chain connects TRBV7-7 to TRBJ2-5, with 9 bases matching TRBD1. The germline gives CDR1 SSHAT, CDR2 FNYEAQ (reference sequence). The CDR3 is 17 amino acids. The CDR3 is CASSLKGGQGLGETQYF. CDR3 sequence (DNA): TGTGCTAGCAGCTTAAAGGGGGGACAGGGTCTGGGAGAGACCCAGTACTTC.

This clonotype was recorded a few times. The chain is built from TRBV5-1 and TRBJ2-7; either TRBD1 or TRBD2 may fit D (5 bases each). V was trimmed by 4 bases and J by 0 bases, leaving 14 bases between them. The CDR3 sequence is 15 residues long. CDR1 is SGHRS, CDR2 YFSETQ, per germline. CDR3 nucleotides: TGCGCCAGCAGCCCTGGGACGGAGAGCTCCTACGAGCAGTACTTC. It codes for CASSPGTESSYEQYF.

The V gene is TRBV2, the J gene TRBJ2-4, with D perhaps matching TRBD2 (6 bases). V lost 7 bases and J 7 bases, leaving 20 bases between the germline ends. Germline V gives CDR1 SNHLY, CDR2 FYNNEI. This CDR3 has 15 amino acids. The CDR3 region is CASNEQRRGGNIQYF. The CDR3 DNA sequence: TGTGCCAGCAACGAACAGAGGCGGGGTGGGAACATTCAGTACTTC.